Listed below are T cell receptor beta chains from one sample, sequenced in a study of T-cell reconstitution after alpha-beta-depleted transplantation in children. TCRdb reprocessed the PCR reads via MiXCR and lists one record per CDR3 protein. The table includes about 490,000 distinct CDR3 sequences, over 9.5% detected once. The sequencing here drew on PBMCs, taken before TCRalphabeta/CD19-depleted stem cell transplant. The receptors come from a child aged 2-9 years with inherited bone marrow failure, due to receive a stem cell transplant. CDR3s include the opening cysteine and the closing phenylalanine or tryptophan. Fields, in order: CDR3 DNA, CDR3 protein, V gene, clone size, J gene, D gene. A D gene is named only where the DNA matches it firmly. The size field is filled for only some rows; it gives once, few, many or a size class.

CDR3 DNA: TGTGCCATCAGTGAGAGGGCGGGAGCTGATGTGGAGACCCAGTACTTC
CDR3 protein: CAISERAGADVETQYF
V gene: TRBV10-3
clone size: many
J gene: TRBJ2-5
D gene: TRBD2

CDR3 DNA: TGTGCCAGCAGCTTAGCAGACACGAGCTCCTACAATGAGCAGTTCTTC
CDR3 protein: CASSLADTSSYNEQFF
V gene: TRBV7-9
clone size: many
J gene: TRBJ2-1
D gene: NA

CDR3 DNA: TGCGCCAGCAGCCAAGCCCAACTAAACACCGGGGAGCTGTTTTTT
CDR3 protein: CASSQAQLNTGELFF
V gene: TRBV4-1
clone size: many
J gene: TRBJ2-2
D gene: NA

CDR3 DNA: TGTGCCACCAGGATCTCGAACACCGGGGAGCTGTTTTTT
CDR3 protein: CATRISNTGELFF
V gene: TRBV10-3
clone size: few
J gene: TRBJ2-2
D gene: NA

CDR3 DNA: TGTGCCAGCAGCCGAACAGGGGGCGCGGGCACAGATACGCAGTATTTT
CDR3 protein: CASSRTGGAGTDTQYF
V gene: TRBV7-9
clone size: many
J gene: TRBJ2-3
D gene: TRBD1

CDR3 DNA: TGCGCCAGCAGCCATTGGACAGGGGGCACAGATACGCAGTATTTT
CDR3 protein: CASSHWTGGTDTQYF
V gene: TRBV4-1
clone size: many
J gene: TRBJ2-3
D gene: TRBD1

CDR3 DNA: TGTGCCAGCGGTCGGGGGGGGGGCCAAGAGACCCAGTACTTC
CDR3 protein: CASGRGGGQETQYF
V gene: TRBV27
clone size: NA
J gene: TRBJ2-5
D gene: TRBD2

CDR3 DNA: TGTGCCAGTAGTCGCGAAACGGTGGCATGGCAGCCCCAGCATTTT
CDR3 protein: CASSRETVAWQPQHF
V gene: TRBV19
clone size: NA
J gene: TRBJ1-5
D gene: NA

CDR3 DNA: TGTGCCAGCAGCCCCCACCCCATCCAAGAGACCCAGTACTTC
CDR3 protein: CASSPHPIQETQYF
V gene: TRBV5-6
clone size: many
J gene: TRBJ2-5
D gene: NA

CDR3 DNA: TGTGCCAGCAGAGACGCCCAGAGCTCCTACAATGAGCAGTTCTTC
CDR3 protein: CASRDAQSSYNEQFF
V gene: TRBV12-3/TRBV12-4
clone size: many
J gene: TRBJ2-1
D gene: NA

CDR3 DNA: TGTGCCAGCAGCCAAGATCTTCTGGGTGATGAGCAGTTCTTC
CDR3 protein: CASSQDLLGDEQFF
V gene: TRBV4-2
clone size: many
J gene: TRBJ2-1
D gene: NA

CDR3 DNA: TGCAGTGCTCCATCACTAGCGCATAGCACAGATACGCAGTATTTT
CDR3 protein: CSAPSLAHSTDTQYF
V gene: TRBV20-1
clone size: many
J gene: TRBJ2-3
D gene: TRBD2

CDR3 DNA: TGCAGCGTGGGGGAGGCTAGCTGGTTCTTC
CDR3 protein: CSVGEASWFF
V gene: TRBV29-1
clone size: few
J gene: TRBJ2-1
D gene: NA

CDR3 DNA: TGTGCCAGCAGTTCCCTTCTCGAGTCCCAGTACTTC
CDR3 protein: CASSSLLESQYF
V gene: TRBV12-3/TRBV12-4
clone size: NA
J gene: TRBJ2-5
D gene: NA

CDR3 DNA: TGCGCCAGCAGCCAGGGACTAGCGGGAAACAATGAGCAGTTCTTC
CDR3 protein: CASSQGLAGNNEQFF
V gene: TRBV4-3
clone size: few
J gene: TRBJ2-1
D gene: TRBD2

CDR3 DNA: TGTGCCAGCAGTTTAACCTTGAGGGGGGGCAATCAGCCCCAGCATTTT
CDR3 protein: CASSLTLRGGNQPQHF
V gene: TRBV28
clone size: many
J gene: TRBJ1-5
D gene: NA

CDR3 DNA: TGTGCCATCAGTGACTCCGGGACAGGACAAGAGACCCAGTACTTC
CDR3 protein: CAISDSGTGQETQYF
V gene: TRBV10-3
clone size: NA
J gene: TRBJ2-5
D gene: TRBD1

CDR3 DNA: TGTGCCAGCACCCTGACGCCGGGCGGGAGGGCGAATGAGCAGTTCTTC
CDR3 protein: CASTLTPGGRANEQFF
V gene: TRBV12-3/TRBV12-4
clone size: many
J gene: TRBJ2-1
D gene: TRBD2